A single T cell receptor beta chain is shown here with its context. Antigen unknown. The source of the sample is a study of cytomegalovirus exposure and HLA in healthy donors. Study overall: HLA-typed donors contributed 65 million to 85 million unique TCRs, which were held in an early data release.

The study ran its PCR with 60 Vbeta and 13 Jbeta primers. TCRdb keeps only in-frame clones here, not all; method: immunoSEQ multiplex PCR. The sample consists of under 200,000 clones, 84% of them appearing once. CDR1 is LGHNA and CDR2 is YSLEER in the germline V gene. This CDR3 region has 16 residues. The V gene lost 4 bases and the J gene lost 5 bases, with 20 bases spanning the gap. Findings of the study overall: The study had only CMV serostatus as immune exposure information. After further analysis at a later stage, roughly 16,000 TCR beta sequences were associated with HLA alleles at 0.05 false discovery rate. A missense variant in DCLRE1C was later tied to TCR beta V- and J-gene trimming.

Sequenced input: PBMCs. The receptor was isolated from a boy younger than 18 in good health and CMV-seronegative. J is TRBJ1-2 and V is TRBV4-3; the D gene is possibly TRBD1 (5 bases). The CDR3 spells CASSPTLRGGEYGYTF. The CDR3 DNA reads TGCGCCAGCAGCCCTACCTTACGTGGAGGGGAATATGGCTACACCTTC.